The entry below describes one TCR beta chain. The sample belongs to a study of glioma-infiltrating T cells after dendritic cell vaccination. The repertoire was sequenced with immunoSEQ multiplex PCR; TCRdb's copy has only in-frame clones and lacks some. The sample has 90,000 to 110,000 clones; 90% are singletons. Stated time point: after dendritic cell vaccination, including at tumor progression/relapse. This CDR3 region has 16 residues. The V end lost 7 bases, the J end lost 1 base, and 22 bases lay between the germline ends. The germline CDR1 and CDR2 sequences are SQVTM and ANQGSEA. The specimen was blood, collected after dendritic cell vaccination. This chain connects TRBV29-1 to TRBJ1-1, with D maybe TRBD1 (6 bases). The receptor's source is a human donor with glioblastoma. CDR3 sequence: CSARYDTGQPNTEAFF. CDR3 sequence (DNA): TGCAGCGCTCGCTATGACACTGGACAGCCGAACACTGAAGCTTTCTTT.